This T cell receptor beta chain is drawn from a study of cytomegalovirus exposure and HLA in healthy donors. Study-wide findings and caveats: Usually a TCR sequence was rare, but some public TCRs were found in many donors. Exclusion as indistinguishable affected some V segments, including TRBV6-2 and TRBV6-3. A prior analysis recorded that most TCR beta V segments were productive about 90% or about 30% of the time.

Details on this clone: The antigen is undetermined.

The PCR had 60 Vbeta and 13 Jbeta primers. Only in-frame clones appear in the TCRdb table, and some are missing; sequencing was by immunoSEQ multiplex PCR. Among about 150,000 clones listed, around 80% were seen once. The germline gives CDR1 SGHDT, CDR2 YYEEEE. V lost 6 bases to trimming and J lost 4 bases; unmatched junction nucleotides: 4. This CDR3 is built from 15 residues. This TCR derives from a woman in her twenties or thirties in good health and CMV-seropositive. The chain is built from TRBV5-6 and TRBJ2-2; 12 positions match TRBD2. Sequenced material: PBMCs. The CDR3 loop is CASTTGLAGTGELFF. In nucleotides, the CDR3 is TGTGCCAGCACAACGGGACTAGCGGGCACCGGGGAGCTGTTTTTT. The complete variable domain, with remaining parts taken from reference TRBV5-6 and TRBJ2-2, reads DAGVTQSPTHLIKTRGQQVTLRCSPKSGHDTVSWYQQALGQGPQFIFQYYEEEERQRGNFPDRFSGHQFPNYSSELNVNALLLGDSALYLCASTTGLAGTGELFFGEGSRLTVL.